The 31 T cell receptor beta chains below were found in one sample sequenced in a study of shared clonotypes between healthy human individuals (dated by TCRdb to about 2020). The library was generated by the immunoSEQ multiplex PCR assay. TCRdb took this table from immuneACCESS and kept in-frame rearrangements with V and J called. Such tables lack part of the clones; where checked against another copy, unresolved V genes explain under half of the gap, and the rest is unexplained. This sample has some 500,000 clones in its table, and approximately 95% of those were observed once. Approximately 0.06% of the sample is in the top ten clones. Specimen: naive CD4+ T cells sorted from blood. The label giving this sample's cell subset or site can be read as: CD45RA+ positively selected. The receptors were gathered from a woman aged 30 to 39 in good health.

The chain uses TRBV12-1 and TRBJ2-3; the table's D call TRBD2 went unverified against the DNA. TRBV12-1 is classified as a pseudogene. The CDR3 length is 15 residues. CDR3 amino acids: CASSFAQGRTDTQYF. The CDR3 coding sequence is TGTGCCAGCAGCTTTGCGCAAGGGAGGACAGATACGCAGTATTTT.

In DNA, the CDR3 is TGTGCCAGCAGTCTCAGGGGTTCACACGAAAAACTGTTTTTT. This translates into CASSLRGSHEKLFF. The genes are TRBV6-1 and TRBJ1-4; tentatively, D is TRBD1 (6 bases). Germline values: CDR1 MNHNS, CDR2 SASEGT. The germline V and J ends were trimmed by 5 bases and 8 bases, with 15 bases remaining between them. This CDR3 region has 14 residues.

The CDR3 DNA follows: TGTGCCTGGAGTGTGGGTGAAGGACAGCCCCAGCATTTT. It translates to CAWSVGEGQPQHF. The chain has TRBV30 and TRBJ1-5; D is undetermined. The V gene's germline CDR1 is GTSNPN and CDR2 SVGIG (reference sequence). CDR3 length: 13 residues. The V end lost 0 bases, the J end lost 7 bases, and 10 bases lay between the germline ends.

The rearrangement uses TRBV7-9 and TRBJ1-2; D possibly corresponds to TRBD1 (5 bases). The CDR3 sequence is 14 residues long. Per the germline V gene, CDR1 is SEHNR and CDR2 is FQNEAQ (reference sequence). V dropped 3 bases and J dropped 3 bases, with 11 bases sitting between them. The CDR3 nucleotides are TGTGCCAGCAGCTTGACAGAAGGGTACTATGGCTACACCTTC. Translating gives CASSLTEGYYGYTF.

In nucleotides, the CDR3 is TGTGCCAGCAGCAAATTGAAGGGGCGGACTTCGGGTGAAAAACTGTTTTTT. As protein: CASSKLKGRTSGEKLFF. The chain joins TRBV21-1 to TRBJ1-4. TRBV21-1 is described as a pseudogene. This CDR3 spans 17 amino acids.

This clone is a singleton in its sample. V is TRBV7-2 and J is TRBJ2-2, with D maybe TRBD2 (5 bases). Per germline, CDR1 SGHTA and CDR2 FQGNSA. V shed 5 bases and J shed 6 bases, with 19 bases lying between them. The CDR3 totals 16 residues. The CDR3 region is CASSPRSSHGAGELFF. Written as DNA, the CDR3 is TGTGCCAGCAGCCCGCGCTCGAGTCACGGGGCCGGGGAGCTGTTTTTT.

V and J are TRBV10-1 and TRBJ2-7; D remains ambiguous. From germline, CDR1 is WNHNN and CDR2 SYGVQD (reference sequence). Trimming removed 9 bases at V and 7 bases at J, with 10 bases between. The CDR3 spans 10 residues. DNA of the CDR3: TGCGCCAGACCCCTTCGGGAGCAGTACTTC. As protein: CARPLREQYF.

This chain joins TRBV19 and TRBJ2-7, with D unresolved. CDR1 LNHDA and CDR2 SQIVND come from the germline V gene (reference sequence). CDR3 length equals 16 residues. The V and J ends lost 1 base and 3 bases respectively, with 16 bases between them. The CDR3 spells CASSIGGATGLYEQYF. CDR3 in DNA: TGTGCCAGTAGTATAGGAGGAGCAACGGGCCTCTACGAGCAGTACTTC.

This clone was seen once. V is TRBV7-9 and J is TRBJ1-6; D perhaps matches TRBD1 (6 bases). The CDR3 is 15 amino acids. The germline CDR1 and CDR2 sequences are SEHNR and FQNEAQ (reference sequence). V was shortened by 0 bases and J by 7 bases, with 10 bases between the two germline ends. Here the CDR3 DNA reads TGTGCCAGCAGCTTAGCGCGGACAGAGAATTCACCCCTCCACTTT. This sequence encodes CASSLARTENSPLHF.

This rearrangement joins TRBV6-5 to TRBJ2-5; D not certain. TRBJ2-7 matches the DNA end more closely, so the J call is doubtful. Germline V CDR1 and CDR2: MNHEY, SVGAGI. CDR3 length: 14 amino acids. CDR3 amino acids: CASSPVRSSYEQYF. CDR3 nucleotide sequence: TGTGCCAGCAGCCCCGTAAGGTCCTCCTACGAGCAGTACTTC.

This sequence joins TRBV6-1 and TRBJ2-7; 8 bases agree with TRBD2. Germline loops: CDR1 MNHNS, CDR2 SASEGT. V trimming: 3 bases; J trimming: 3 bases; junction bases outside the gene matches: 4. The CDR3 totals 14 residues. The CDR3, as DNA: TGTGCCAGCAGTGATCGGACTAGCTACTACGAGCAGTACTTC. Translating it yields CASSDRTSYYEQYF.

This sequence joins TRBV9 and TRBJ2-5; a weak D match, TRBD2 (5 bases). V lost 0 bases to trimming and J lost 5 bases, with 14 bases between them. The CDR3 sequence is 15 residues long. Germline CDR1 and CDR2: SGDLS and YYNGEE. CDR3: CASSVGLVGSETQYF. As DNA, the CDR3 is TGTGCCAGCAGCGTAGGGCTAGTTGGGAGTGAGACCCAGTACTTC.

The rearrangement joins TRBV5-1 to TRBJ2-6; 7 nucleotides line up with TRBD2. The length of the CDR3 is 14 residues. After removal of 7 bases from V and 3 bases from J, the junction contained 4 bases not matched to a gene. Per germline, CDR1 SGHRS and CDR2 YFSETQ. CDR3 loop: CASRGESGANVLTF. DNA for the CDR3: TGCGCCAGCCGGGGGGAGAGTGGGGCCAACGTCCTGACTTTC.

V and J are TRBV19 and TRBJ2-2; 9 bases agree with TRBD1. CDR3 length equals 14 residues. Germline V CDR1 and CDR2: LNHDA, SQIVND (reference sequence). Trimming cost V 6 bases and J 7 bases; bases outside gene matches: 6. The CDR3 bases are TGTGCCAGTAGCTCTGACAGGGGGGGCGGGGAGCTGTTTTTT. This encodes CASSSDRGGGELFF.

Written as DNA, the CDR3 is TGTGCCAGCAGTTTTCAGGGGGGATCCTACGAGCAGTACTTC. This translates into CASSFQGGSYEQYF. V is TRBV28 and J is TRBJ2-7; tentatively, D is TRBD1 (7 bases). The CDR3 runs to 14 residues. Germline loops: CDR1 MDHEN, CDR2 SYDVKM. V lost 3 bases and J 1 base, leaving 10 bases between the germline ends.

The chain combines TRBV29-1 with TRBJ2-5; TRBD2 agrees at 11 bases. With V trimmed by 4 bases and J by 3 bases, 1 base remained unmatched. This CDR3 contains 13 residues. CDR1 and CDR2 (germline): SQVTM, ANQGSEA. CDR3 DNA sequence: TGCAGCGTTGTGACTAGCGGGGAAGAGACCCAGTACTTC. It encodes CSVVTSGEETQYF.

The chain has TRBV11-2 and TRBJ2-5; the match to TRBD2 covers 11 bases. V dropped 2 bases and J dropped 3; count of bases not matched to a gene: 14. The CDR3 spans 19 residues. Germline V gene sequence: CDR1 SGHAT, CDR2 FQNNGV. The CDR3 is CASSLNPGLAGGGKETQYF. The CDR3, as DNA: TGTGCCAGCAGCTTAAATCCTGGCCTAGCGGGAGGTGGAAAAGAGACCCAGTACTTC.

The chain combines TRBV6-5 with TRBJ1-2; possible D gene TRBD1, 5 bases. Between the trimmed V and J ends, which lost 4 bases and 2 bases, there was a span of 11 bases. CDR1 and CDR2 (germline): MNHEY, SVGAGI. The CDR3 length is 14 residues. Here the CDR3 DNA reads TGTGCCAGCAGTTTCGCGGGGCTAAACTATGGCTACACCTTC. Amino acids: CASSFAGLNYGYTF.

This clone was seen just once. V usage is TRBV19 and J usage is TRBJ1-1, with 8 bases identical to TRBD1. In germline, CDR1 is LNHDA, CDR2 SQIVND (reference sequence). The CDR3 totals 17 residues. V lost 3 bases, J lost 2 bases, and 11 bases stayed unmatched. CDR3 sequence: CASSIRAGGFVNTEAFF. In nucleotides, the CDR3 is TGTGCCAGTAGTATCAGGGCAGGGGGCTTCGTTAACACTGAAGCTTTCTTT.

The rearrangement links TRBV29-1 to TRBJ1-3; D remains unclear. There are 13 residues in the CDR3. Germline V CDR1 and CDR2: SQVTM, ANQGSEA. Trimming stripped 6 bases from V and 0 bases from J, with 9 bases between. This CDR3 reads CSVEVHSGNTIYF. CDR3 in DNA: TGCAGCGTCGAGGTCCACTCTGGAAACACCATATATTTT.

The chain carries TRBV11-2 and TRBJ1-2; D uncertain. Between the trimmed V and J ends, which lost 6 bases and 1 base, there was a span of 9 bases. This CDR3 is 13 amino acids long. CDR1 is SGHAT and CDR2 is FQNNGV in the germline V gene. The CDR3 here is CASSPGFNYGYTF. The CDR3 region has the DNA TGTGCCAGCAGTCCGGGCTTTAACTATGGCTACACCTTC.

As for this clone: A read error may account for a junction end that differs from germline. V is TRBV10-2 and J is TRBJ2-1; 10 bases agree with TRBD2. The CDR3 is 13 residues long. Germline V gives CDR1 WSHSY, CDR2 SAAADI. DNA of the CDR3: TGCGCCAGCAAGCGGGAGGGCCTCCCGTCCAGAGTCTTC. Protein: CASKREGLPSRVF.

The chain's CDR3 is CASSLPRQGFIGTQYF. The DNA of the CDR3 is TGTGCCAGCAGCCTCCCTCGACAGGGGTTTATCGGTACCCAGTACTTC. V gene TRBV6-6 combines with J gene TRBJ2-5, with TRBD1 matching over 8 bases. CDR1 is MNHNY, CDR2 SVGAGI, per germline (reference sequence). Losses at the gene ends were 6 bases for V and 8 bases for J; bases not matched to a gene: 17. CDR3 length equals 16 residues.

The genes are TRBV15 and TRBJ2-7, with 10 nucleotides matching TRBD1. The CDR3 loop spans 14 amino acids. V trimming: 2 bases; J trimming: 4 bases; junction bases outside the gene matches: 2. Germline V gene sequence: CDR1 LNHNV, CDR2 YYDKDF (reference sequence). Here the CDR3 DNA reads TGTGCCACCAGCAGAATGGGACAGGGGTACGAGCAGTACTTC. Its protein is CATSRMGQGYEQYF.

The V and J genes are TRBV7-9 and TRBJ1-4; 8 nucleotides align to TRBD1. V lost 4 bases to trimming and J lost 0 bases; unmatched junction nucleotides: 4. CDR3 length: 16 residues. Germline lookup yields CDR1 SEHNR and CDR2 FQNEAQ (reference sequence). For the CDR3, the DNA is TGTGCCAGCAGCTCAGTACAGGGGGCAACTAATGAAAAACTGTTTTTT. Its protein product is CASSSVQGATNEKLFF. The entire variable domain, with the rest obtained from reference TRBV7-9 and TRBJ1-4, is as follows: DTGVSQNPRHKITKRGQNVTFRCDPISEHNRLYWYRQTLGQGPEFLTYFQNEAQLEKSRLLSDRFSAERPKGSFSTLEIQRTEQGDSAMYLCASSSVQGATNEKLFFGSGTQLSVL.

The gene calls are TRBV4-2 and TRBJ2-3, with a tentative D call TRBD2 (6 bases). This CDR3 has 17 residues. V gave up 1 base and J gave up 2 bases, with 16 bases separating them. The germline gives CDR1 LGHNA, CDR2 YNFKEQ. CDR3 in DNA: TGTGCCAGCAGCCAAGCGGGTAGCGGATTAAACACAGATACGCAGTATTTT. Residues: CASSQAGSGLNTDTQYF.

The V and J genes are TRBV28 and TRBJ2-3; D gene uncertain. Trimming removed 3 bases from V and 2 bases from J, with 15 bases in between. The CDR3 sequence is 16 residues long. Germline values: CDR1 MDHEN, CDR2 SYDVKM. In DNA form, the CDR3 reads TGTGCCAGCAGTTTCCCCCAGACACCCGTCACAGATACGCAGTATTTT. Protein sequence: CASSFPQTPVTDTQYF.

The chain has TRBV2 and TRBJ2-1, with D perhaps matching TRBD1 (6 bases). The CDR3 loop spans 11 amino acids. V lost 7 bases and J lost 5, with 6 bases in between. Per the germline V gene, CDR1 is SNHLY and CDR2 is FYNNEI. CDR3 sequence (DNA): TGTGCCAGCAACAGGGACAATGAGCAGTTCTTC. It translates to CASNRDNEQFF.

The rearrangement joins TRBV5-1 to TRBJ2-3; 11 positions match TRBD1. From germline, CDR1 is SGHRS and CDR2 YFSETQ. V shed 5 bases and J 6 bases; nucleotides not matched to a gene: 8. The CDR3 is 15 residues long. DNA for the CDR3: TGCGCCAGCAGTAGAGGGACAGGGGGTCCCGATACGCAGTATTTT. Translation: CASSRGTGGPDTQYF.

V and J are TRBV28 and TRBJ1-4; maybe TRBD1 (5 bases). In germline, CDR1 is MDHEN, CDR2 SYDVKM. V shed 3 bases and J shed 0 bases, with 14 bases lying between them. The CDR3 sequence is 17 residues long. CDR3 sequence (DNA): TGTGCCAGCAGTTTGACAGACACTATAGCAACTAATGAAAAACTGTTTTTT. This encodes CASSLTDTIATNEKLFF.

The chain has TRBV2 and TRBJ2-1; TRBD2 matches 10 bases. There are 13 residues in the CDR3. Germline assignment: CDR1 SNHLY and CDR2 FYNNEI. V was clipped by 7 bases and J by 3 bases; unmatched bases: 0. The CDR3: CASKREGYNEQFF. CDR3 nucleotide sequence: TGTGCCAGCAAGCGGGAGGGCTACAATGAGCAGTTCTTC.